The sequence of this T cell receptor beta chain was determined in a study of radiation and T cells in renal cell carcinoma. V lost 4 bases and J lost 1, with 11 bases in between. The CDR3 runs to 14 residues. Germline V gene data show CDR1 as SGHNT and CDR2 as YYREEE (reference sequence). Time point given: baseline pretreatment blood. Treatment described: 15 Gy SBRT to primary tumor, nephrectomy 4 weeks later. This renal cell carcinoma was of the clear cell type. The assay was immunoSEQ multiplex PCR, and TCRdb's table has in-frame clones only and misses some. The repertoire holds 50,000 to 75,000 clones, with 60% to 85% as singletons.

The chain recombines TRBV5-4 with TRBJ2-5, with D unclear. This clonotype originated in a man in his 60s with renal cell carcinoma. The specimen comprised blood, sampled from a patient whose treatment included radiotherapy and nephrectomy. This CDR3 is CASSHYSGQETQYF. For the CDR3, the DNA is TGTGCCAGCAGCCATTACTCGGGCCAAGAGACCCAGTACTTC.